The clone carrying this TCR beta chain has a handful of counts. These data are taken from a study of beta chain features in type 1 diabetes. Germline assignment: CDR1 SGHDN and CDR2 FVKESK. CDR3 length: 16 amino acids. V lost 4 bases and J 1 base, leaving 16 bases between the germline ends. Every bit of the isolated RNA underwent reverse transcription, so sequencing read expressed TCRB transcripts. Method: immunoSEQ multiplex PCR; TCRdb's copy keeps in-frame clones and lacks some. The sample has hundreds of thousands of clones; roughly 11% are singletons. The TCR originated in a woman aged 18-29 years in good health. The V and J genes are TRBV14 and TRBJ2-5, with D tentatively TRBD2 (6 bases). The sequencing input was naive CD4+ T cells from blood. CDR3: CASSPKLRGIQETQYF. In DNA form, the CDR3 reads TGTGCCAGCAGCCCAAAATTGCGGGGCATCCAAGAGACCCAGTACTTC.